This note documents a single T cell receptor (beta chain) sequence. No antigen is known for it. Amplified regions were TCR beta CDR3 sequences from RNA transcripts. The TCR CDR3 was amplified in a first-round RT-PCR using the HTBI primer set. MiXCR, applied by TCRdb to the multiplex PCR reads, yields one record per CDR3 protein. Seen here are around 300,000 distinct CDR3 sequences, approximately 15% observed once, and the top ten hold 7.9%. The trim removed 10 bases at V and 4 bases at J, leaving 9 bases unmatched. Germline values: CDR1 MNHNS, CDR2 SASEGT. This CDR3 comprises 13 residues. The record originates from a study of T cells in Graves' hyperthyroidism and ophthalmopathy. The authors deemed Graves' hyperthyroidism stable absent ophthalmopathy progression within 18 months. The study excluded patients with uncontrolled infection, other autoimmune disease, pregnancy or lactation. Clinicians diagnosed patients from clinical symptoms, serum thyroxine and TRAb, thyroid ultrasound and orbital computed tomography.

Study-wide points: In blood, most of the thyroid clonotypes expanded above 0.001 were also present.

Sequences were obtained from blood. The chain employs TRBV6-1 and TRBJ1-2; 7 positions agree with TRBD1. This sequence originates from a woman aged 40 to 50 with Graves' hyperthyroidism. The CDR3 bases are TGTGCCACCACCCCGACAGGGACCTATGGCTACACCTTC. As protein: CATTPTGTYGYTF.